This record concerns one T cell receptor (beta chain) sequence. Repertoires were generated with immunoSEQ multiplex PCR, while TCRdb's copy carries only in-frame clones and drops some. The repertoire holds about 200,000 clones, 60% to 85% seen once, with around 5.8% in the top ten. The data belong to a study of blood T cell repertoires in COVID-19. Study summary: The United States, Italy and Spain provided the acute and convalescent COVID-19 samples. PBMCs, B-cell-depleted T cells, or T cells provided the cDNA or gDNA that made up the material.

J was trimmed by 4 bases and V by 2 bases; bases with no gene match: 5. The CDR3 spans 16 residues. The V gene's germline CDR1 is LNHDA and CDR2 SQIVND (reference sequence). The TCR sequence derives from a woman in her 70s with acute or convalescent COVID-19. The material sequenced was peripheral blood. The J gene is TRBJ2-5, the V gene TRBV19; 12 nucleotides agree with TRBD2. CDR3: CASSILAGGPSETQYF. The CDR3 nucleotides are TGTGCCAGTAGTATACTAGCGGGAGGGCCTTCAGAGACCCAGTACTTC.